This TCR beta chain was documented in a study of Ad26.COV2.S vaccination and SARS-CoV-2 variants. Overall study results and limits: The TCR-based breadth and depth measures might underestimate overall T cell responses.

Deletions cut 5 bases from V and 0 bases from J, with 13 bases between. CDR3 size: 15 residues. Germline lookup yields CDR1 SGHVS and CDR2 FQNEAQ. With respect to this clone: Its cognate antigen is unknown.

Sample treatment: approximately 18 received Ad26.COV2.S at low or high dose, single or two shots; 5 received placebo; per-sample allocation not given. Specimens were obtained on day 63 following the first vaccine or placebo injection. In Boston, the donor was an adult between 18-55 years of age. Clones were read by immunoSEQ multiplex PCR, and TCRdb kept only the in-frame ones, dropping some. Of around 310,000 clones listed, roughly 90% were seen once; the top ten hold over 5%. The receptor comes from a person between 18 and 65 years old who received the Ad26.COV2.S COVID-19 vaccine or a placebo. This chain links TRBV7-8 with TRBJ1-1; weak D call: TRBD1 (6 bases). Sequencing was performed on peripheral blood, taken in a trial of Ad26.COV2.S vaccine versus placebo. The CDR3 DNA reads as TGTGCCAGCAGCCCACAGGGTCCCATGAACACTGAAGCTTTCTTT. Translated: CASSPQGPMNTEAFF.